The sequence of this TCR beta chain was determined in a study of blood T cell repertoires in COVID-19. Across the whole study: T cells, B-cell-depleted T cells, or PBMCs provided the cDNA or gDNA that served as material.

Per germline, CDR1 SGHDT and CDR2 YYEEEE. The CDR3 totals 15 residues. V shed 2 bases and J shed 9 bases, with 18 bases lying between them. Profiled with immunoSEQ multiplex PCR; TCRdb holds only in-frame clones, not every one. This table holds roughly 410,000 clones, 70% to 90% found once. This chain links TRBV5-6 with TRBJ2-1; maybe TRBD2 (5 bases). Sequencing was carried out using peripheral blood. This receptor was identified in a woman aged 40 to 50 with COVID-19, enrolled during active disease. The DNA for the CDR3 is TGTGCCAGCAGCTTACTAGTGGGGTACAATGGTGAGCAGTTCTTC. It translates to CASSLLVGYNGEQFF.